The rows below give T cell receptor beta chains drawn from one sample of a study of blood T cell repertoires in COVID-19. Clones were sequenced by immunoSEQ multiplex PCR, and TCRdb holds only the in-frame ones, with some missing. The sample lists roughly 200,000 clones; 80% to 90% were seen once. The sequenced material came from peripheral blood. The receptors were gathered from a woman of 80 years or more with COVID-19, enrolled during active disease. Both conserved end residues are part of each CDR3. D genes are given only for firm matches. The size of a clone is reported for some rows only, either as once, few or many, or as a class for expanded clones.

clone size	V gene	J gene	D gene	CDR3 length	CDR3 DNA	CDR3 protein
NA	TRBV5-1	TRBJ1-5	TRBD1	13	TGCGCCAGCAGTGAGGGGGCATTCCAGCCCCAGCATTTT	CASSEGAFQPQHF
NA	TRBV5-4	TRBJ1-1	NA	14	TGTGCCAGCAGCTTGCAACAGCGGGGCACTGAAGCTTTCTTT	CASSLQQRGTEAFF
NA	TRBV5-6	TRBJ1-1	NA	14	TGTGCCAGCAGCTTTACAGGGCCCCTCCCTGAAGCTTTCTTT	CASSFTGPLPEAFF
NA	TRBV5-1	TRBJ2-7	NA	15	TGCGCCAGCAGCTTGGGGGTCGGCGGCACCTACGAGCAGTACTTC	CASSLGVGGTYEQYF
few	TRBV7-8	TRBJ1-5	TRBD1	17	TGTGCCAGCAGCCTGCGGACAGGGGGGATCGGCAATCAGCCCCAGCATTTT	CASSLRTGGIGNQPQHF
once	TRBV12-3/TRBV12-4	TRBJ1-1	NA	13	TGTGCCAGCAGGTTACAGGTGAACACTGAAGCTTTCTTT	CASRLQVNTEAFF
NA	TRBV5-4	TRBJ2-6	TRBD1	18	TGTGCCAGCAGCCGTCCGGGACAGGGTTTTTCTGGGGCCAACGTCCTGACTTTC	CASSRPGQGFSGANVLTF
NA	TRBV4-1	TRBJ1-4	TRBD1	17	TGCGCCAGCAGCAAGCAGACAGGGGCGATAACTAATGAAAAACTGTTTTTT	CASSKQTGAITNEKLFF
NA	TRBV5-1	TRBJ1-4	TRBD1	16	TGCGCCAGCAGCTATTCAGGGGGCGCGACTAATGAAAAACTGTTTTTT	CASSYSGGATNEKLFF
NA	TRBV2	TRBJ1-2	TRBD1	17	TGTGCCAGCAGTGAAGGGGGACAGGGGCGCCCTAACTATGGCTACACCTTC	CASSEGGQGRPNYGYTF
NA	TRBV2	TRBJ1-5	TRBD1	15	TGTGCCAGCACCCGTCGACAGGGTAGCGATCAGCCCCAGCATTTT	CASTRRQGSDQPQHF
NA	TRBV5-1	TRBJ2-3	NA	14	TGCGCCAGCAGCAGCGGGCTGGTGTGGGATACGCAGTATTTT	CASSSGLVWDTQYF
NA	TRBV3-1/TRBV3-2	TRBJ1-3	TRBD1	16	TGTGCCAGCAGCCAACACGGACAGGGCTCAGGAAACACCATATATTTT	CASSQHGQGSGNTIYF